This TCR beta chain was captured in a study of blood T cells in healthy people across ages. This clonotype came up a few times. The CDR3 is 14 amino acids. The germline V gene has CDR1 SGHTA and CDR2 FQGNSA. V lost 2 bases and J lost 4; bases outside the gene matches: 4. A second PCR of 7 to 11 cycles used a sample-barcoded 5' primer and a J-beta primer mix. TCRdb re-derived calls from the 5' RACE reads in MiXCR, one entry per CDR3 protein. The data show about 640,000 distinct CDR3 sequences, with under 65% seen just once and 30% to 45% held by the top ten. The TCR sequence derives from a man aged 55 to 70 in good health. The chain is built from TRBV7-2 and TRBJ2-5; TRBD2 matches 7 bases. Sequencing used blood. CDR3 sequence (DNA): TGTGCCAGCAGCTTACAGGGAGGGCCAGAGACCCAGTACTTC. It specifies CASSLQGGPETQYF.